This T cell receptor (beta chain) was observed in a study of OX40 agonist ivuxolimab in advanced cancers. About the research overall: Mean age about 60 years, range about 20 to 85; just over 80% male. Regarding the study as a whole: Patients with a partial response at 0.1-3.0 mg/kg had among the lowest clonal expansion.

This clone was observed a few times. Its antigen is currently unknown. The CDR3 length is 16 residues. The table came from immunoSEQ multiplex PCR; TCRdb's copy has only in-frame clones and leaves some out. The table includes over 80,000 clones, roughly nine tenths detected once. The sequences come from CD4+ or CD8+ T cells sorted from blood, collected in a trial of the OX40 agonist ivuxolimab. The clonotype originates from an adult with an advanced solid tumor such as melanoma, head and neck, liver or kidney cancer. The V gene is TRBV21-1, the J gene TRBJ1-2. TRBV21-1 constitutes a pseudogene. The CDR3: CASSKEDGGLGLGYTF. The DNA for the CDR3 is TGTGCCAGCAGCAAAGAGGACGGGGGGCTCGGGCTTGGCTACACCTTC.